This TCR beta chain was found in a study of blood T cell repertoires in COVID-19. Overall study context: Samples taken during acute and convalescent COVID-19 were collected in the United States, Italy and Spain. PBMCs, B-cell-depleted T cells, or T cells provided the cDNA or gDNA that made up the material.

Original methodology: Estimates of nucleated cell counts were drawn from the amplification of reference gene primers. TCRdb's table, derived via immunoSEQ multiplex PCR, lists solely in-frame clones and lacks some. V, J and clone size are those of that table, while D and trimming were read from the DNA. The repertoire has some 120,000 clones, approximately 82% of them found once; the top ten carry over 6%. The CDR3 is made up of 16 amino acids. The specimen was peripheral blood. The V and J genes are TRBV21-1 and TRBJ1-5. TRBV21-1 is labeled a pseudogene. The sequence derives from a man aged 65 to 79 with active or convalescent COVID-19. The CDR3 reads CASSKLRNHSNQPQHF. The CDR3 DNA follows: TGTGCCAGCAGCAAATTGCGGAACCATAGCAATCAGCCCCAGCATTTT.